This TCR beta chain was captured by sequencing in a study of blood T cell repertoires in COVID-19. Clones were sequenced by immunoSEQ multiplex PCR, and TCRdb holds only the in-frame ones, with some missing. Of roughly 180,000 clones listed, 86% are singletons. Per the germline V gene, CDR1 is MDHEN and CDR2 is SYDVKM. V dropped 1 base and J dropped 6; count of bases not matched to a gene: 5. This CDR3 is 14 amino acids long. Sequencing input: PBMCs or T cells enriched from blood (not recorded which). The clonotype was recovered from a woman under 40 who had recovered from COVID-19. V and J are TRBV28 and TRBJ1-2; 7 positions agree with TRBD1. The CDR3 sequence: CASSLSGTVHGYTF. CDR3 DNA: TGTGCCAGCAGTTTATCGGGGACAGTTCATGGCTACACCTTC.